The next 26 T cell receptor beta chains were all read from a single sample in a study of shared clonotypes between healthy human individuals. Libraries were prepared by immunoSEQ multiplex PCR; TCRdb keeps only in-frame clonotypes and omits some of them. The repertoire holds 1 million to 1.3 million clones, with 75% to 80% as singletons. Input material: memory CD4+ T cells from PBMCs. Regarding subset: CD45RA-negative fraction. The receptors here all came from a man aged 18 to 29 in good health. Some clones in this sample may be carry-over from other donors' samples.

This sequence joins TRBV19 and TRBJ2-7; D possibly matches TRBD1 or TRBD2 (5 bases each). This CDR3 has 15 amino acids. CDR1 and CDR2 from the germline V gene are LNHDA and SQIVND (reference sequence). V gave up 5 bases and J gave up 0 bases, with 14 bases separating them. CDR3 region: CASSGAGRSSYEQYF. In DNA, the CDR3 is TGTGCCAGTAGTGGGGCGGGCCGAAGCTCCTACGAGCAGTACTTC. Using reference TRBV19 and TRBJ2-7 for the parts outside the CDR3, the full variable domain is DGGITQSPKYLFRKEGQNVTLSCEQNLNHDAMYWYRQDPGQGLRLIYYSQIVNDFQKGDIAEGYSVSREKKESFPLTVTSAQKNPTAFYLCASSGAGRSSYEQYFGPGTRLTVT.

In this sample, this clone turned up a few times. The CDR3 bases are TGTGCCAGCAGCCAAACCTTGTTGTGGGCCGCGGAAGCTTTCTTT. Protein product: CASSQTLLWAAEAFF. The rearrangement uses TRBV4-2 and TRBJ1-1; D gene uncertain. Germline lookup yields CDR1 LGHNA and CDR2 YNFKEQ. This CDR3 has 15 amino acids. Trimming took 2 bases from V and 8 from J, leaving 18 bases between them.

V usage is TRBV29-1 and J usage is TRBJ2-1; 7 positions match TRBD1. The ends lost 8 bases at V and 2 bases at J; junction bases unmatched: 3. The V gene's germline CDR1 is SQVTM and CDR2 ANQGSEA. There are 12 residues in the CDR3. The CDR3 spells CSYDRAYNEQFF. The CDR3 region has the DNA TGCAGCTATGACAGGGCCTACAATGAGCAGTTCTTC.

This clone was detected a few times. The V and J genes are TRBV28 and TRBJ1-5; weak D call: TRBD1 (5 bases). V dropped 1 base and J dropped 7 bases, with 14 bases sitting between them. This CDR3 is 15 amino acids long. The germline V gene has CDR1 MDHEN and CDR2 SYDVKM. The CDR3: CASSLSGGFGQPQHF. CDR3 coding DNA: TGTGCCAGCAGTTTATCGGGGGGGTTCGGGCAGCCCCAGCATTTT.

The chain employs TRBV30 and TRBJ1-1, with a tentative D call TRBD1 (6 bases). V gave up 8 bases and J gave up 2 bases, with 12 bases separating them. The CDR3 is 12 amino acids. The germline gives CDR1 GTSNPN, CDR2 SVGIG (reference sequence). CDR3 DNA: TGTGCCCGATACAGGGTAAACACTGAAGCTTTCTTT. It encodes CARYRVNTEAFF. Full variable domain (outside the CDR3, taken from reference TRBV30 and TRBJ1-1): SQTIHQWPATLVQPVGSPLSLECTVEGTSNPNLYWYRQAAGRGLQLLFYSVGIGQISSEVPQNLSASRPQDRQFILSSKKLLLSDSGFYLCARYRVNTEAFFGQGTRLTVV.

This clone appeared a single time. V usage is TRBV7-8 and J usage is TRBJ1-1, with 7 nucleotides matching TRBD1. The junction had 7 bases not matched to a gene; V was cut back by 5 bases and J by 1 base. Germline V gene data show CDR1 as SGHVS and CDR2 as FQNEAQ. The CDR3 loop spans 15 amino acids. The CDR3 bases are TGTGCCAGCAGCCAAAGAGGGACAGCGAACACTGAAGCTTTCTTT. The encoded protein is CASSQRGTANTEAFF.

Note on this clone: Other DNA sequences from this sample encode an identical CDR3 as well. The V call is TRBV5-6, the J call TRBJ2-3, with D hard to call. Germline V gene sequence: CDR1 SGHDT, CDR2 YYEEEE. The CDR3 contains 13 residues. V dropped 4 bases and J dropped 3 bases, with 9 bases sitting between them. The CDR3 DNA reads TGTGCCAGCAGCCCCGTCGGGACAGATACGCAGTATTTT. It encodes CASSPVGTDTQYF.

The J gene is TRBJ1-5, the V gene TRBV19; 9 bases map to TRBD1. The CDR3 is made up of 16 amino acids. Germline CDR1 reads LNHDA; CDR2 reads SQIVND (reference sequence). J lost 0 bases, V lost 3 bases, and 3 bases had no gene match. This CDR3 reads CASSMVGQGSNQPQHF. The CDR3 coding sequence is TGTGCCAGTAGTATGGTGGGACAGGGTAGCAATCAGCCCCAGCATTTT. Filled out from reference TRBV19 and TRBJ1-5, the complete variable domain reads DGGITQSPKYLFRKEGQNVTLSCEQNLNHDAMYWYRQDPGQGLRLIYYSQIVNDFQKGDIAEGYSVSREKKESFPLTVTSAQKNPTAFYLCASSMVGQGSNQPQHFGDGTRLSIL.

J is TRBJ2-3 and V is TRBV15; 14 nucleotides align to TRBD2. Germline values: CDR1 LNHNV, CDR2 YYDKDF (reference sequence). This CDR3 spans 16 amino acids. The V segment lost 4 bases and the J segment 3 bases; nucleotides outside the gene matches: 3. For the CDR3, the DNA is TGTGCCACCAGCACCAGACTAGCGGGAGGGACAGATACGCAGTATTTT. Protein: CATSTRLAGGTDTQYF.

The rearrangement links TRBV7-9 to TRBJ2-4, with TRBD1 as a possible D gene (5 bases). The CDR3 loop spans 16 amino acids. Trimming pared 6 bases from V and 3 bases from J, leaving 18 bases between. Germline V lookup: CDR1 SEHNR, CDR2 FQNEAQ (reference sequence). The DNA of the CDR3 is TGTGCCAGCAGTCCACAGGCGCTTTTTGGCAAAAACATTCAGTACTTC. It translates to CASSPQALFGKNIQYF. The complete variable domain, with remaining parts taken from reference TRBV7-9 and TRBJ2-4, reads DTGVSQNPRHKITKRGQNVTFRCDPISEHNRLYWYRQTLGQGPEFLTYFQNEAQLEKSRLLSDRFSAERPKGSFSTLEIQRTEQGDSAMYLCASSPQALFGKNIQYFGAGTRLSVL.

The V call is TRBV11-2, the J call TRBJ2-1, with D possibly called TRBD1 or TRBD2 (7 bases each). V lost 7 bases, J lost 7 bases, and 20 bases lay in between. Germline V CDR1 and CDR2: SGHAT, FQNNGV. The CDR3 is 15 residues long. The CDR3 sequence: CASTQAGGARNEQFF. DNA of the CDR3: TGTGCCAGCACCCAGGCAGGGGGGGCGAGGAATGAGCAGTTCTTC.

V usage is TRBV28 and J usage is TRBJ2-7; D possibly corresponds to TRBD1 (6 bases). The CDR3 runs 15 residues. V lost 6 bases and J lost 6, with 21 bases in between. In germline, CDR1 is MDHEN, CDR2 SYDVKM. CDR3 residues: CASSLGRAGEREQYF. In nucleotides, the CDR3 is TGTGCCAGCAGCCTGGGGCGGGCAGGGGAACGCGAGCAGTACTTC.

V is TRBV5-4 and J is TRBJ2-5; weak D call: TRBD1 (6 bases). The CDR3 runs to 13 residues. Looked up from germline, CDR1 is SGHNT and CDR2 is YYREEE (reference sequence). V lost 7 bases and J lost 4, with 14 bases in between. In DNA, the CDR3 is TGTGCCAGCCACACCGGGACAAGAGAGACCCAGTACTTC. Translating gives CASHTGTRETQYF.

V gene TRBV6-6 combines with J gene TRBJ1-5; TRBD1 is a possible D gene (5 bases). The V end was cut by 0 bases, the J end by 2 bases, with 8 bases between. Germline CDR1 MNHNY, CDR2 SVGAGI (reference sequence). This CDR3 spans 15 amino acids. CDR3 protein: CASSYSTGGNQPQHF. CDR3 DNA sequence: TGTGCCAGCAGTTACTCGACGGGGGGCAATCAGCCCCAGCATTTT.

The rearrangement joins TRBV30 to TRBJ2-7; 9 bases line up with TRBD1. The germline V gene has CDR1 GTSNPN and CDR2 SVGIG (reference sequence). CDR3 length: 13 amino acids. J was trimmed by 3 bases and V by 5 bases; bases with no gene match: 5. CDR3: CAWGQGRFYEQYF. CDR3 coding DNA: TGTGCCTGGGGACAGGGGAGGTTCTACGAGCAGTACTTC.

The chain employs TRBV28 and TRBJ1-2; 8 bases match TRBD1. Germline V gene lookup returns CDR1 MDHEN and CDR2 SYDVKM. This CDR3 is built from 14 residues. The J segment lost 8 bases and the V segment lost 6 bases, leaving 11 bases of the junction unmatched. CDR3 protein: CASRDQGQGNGYTF. The CDR3 nucleotides are TGTGCCAGCAGGGATCAAGGACAGGGTAACGGCTACACCTTC.

This clone was seen only a few times. V usage is TRBV6-5 and J usage is TRBJ2-3; D is uncertain. Trimming removed 6 bases from V and 7 bases from J, with 8 bases in between. Germline-derived CDR1 and CDR2 are MNHEY and SVGAGI. This CDR3 has 11 residues. The CDR3 coding sequence is TGTGCCAGCAGCCAAGGGAATACGCAGTATTTT. Protein product: CASSQGNTQYF.

The table lists this clone with a few counts. The chain has TRBV5-5 and TRBJ2-5; TRBD1 matches 10 bases. The CDR3 has 15 residues. The germline gives CDR1 SGHKS, CDR2 YYEKEE (reference sequence). V lost 3 bases to trimming and J lost 3 bases; unmatched junction nucleotides: 5. This chain's CDR3 is CASSYLGTGEETQYF. CDR3 DNA: TGTGCCAGCAGCTACCTCGGGACAGGGGAAGAGACCCAGTACTTC.

The J gene is TRBJ1-1, the V gene TRBV5-5; possible D gene TRBD1, 6 bases. Germline lookup yields CDR1 SGHKS and CDR2 YYEKEE (reference sequence). This CDR3 region has 14 residues. The V end lost 2 bases, the J end lost 0 bases, and 8 bases lay between the germline ends. CDR3 amino acids: CASSLQGMNTEAFF. The CDR3 bases are TGTGCCAGCAGCTTACAGGGTATGAACACTGAAGCTTTCTTT.

This clone was counted once. The sample contains more than one DNA sequence encoding this CDR3. The chain uses TRBV7-9 and TRBJ2-5, with 9 bases aligning to TRBD1. Germline CDR1 SEHNR, CDR2 FQNEAQ (reference sequence). This CDR3 has 13 amino acids. J was trimmed by 4 bases and V by 5 bases; bases with no gene match: 2. The CDR3 bases are TGTGCCAGCAGCCGGGGACAGGGAGAGACCCAGTACTTC. Its protein is CASSRGQGETQYF.

This rearrangement joins TRBV28 to TRBJ1-1; D not certain. The CDR3 runs 15 residues. Per the germline V gene, CDR1 is MDHEN and CDR2 is SYDVKM. V shed 5 bases and J shed 0 bases, with 13 bases lying between them. CDR3 sequence (DNA): TGTGCCAGCAGTCCTCACTCTACAGTGAACACTGAAGCTTTCTTT. Its protein product is CASSPHSTVNTEAFF.

The count of this clone is one. The chain is built from TRBV4-1 and TRBJ1-5; D is perhaps TRBD1 (6 bases). The length of the CDR3 is 18 residues. CDR1 is MGHRA, CDR2 YSYEKL, per germline. V was pared by 4 bases and J by 0 bases, with 19 bases between. The CDR3 loop is CASSPRDTHVGSNQPQHF. Written as DNA, the CDR3 is TGCGCCAGCAGCCCCCGGGACACACATGTCGGTAGCAATCAGCCCCAGCATTTT.

The chain carries TRBV27 and TRBJ1-4; D gene uncertain. V was clipped by 5 bases and J by 7 bases, with 11 bases between them. Germline loops: CDR1 MNHEY, CDR2 SMNVEV (reference sequence). This CDR3 has 13 residues. CDR3 in amino acids: CASSPPGAEKLFF. CDR3 nucleotide sequence: TGTGCCAGCAGTCCCCCGGGTGCTGAAAAACTGTTTTTT.

Only a few counts were recorded for this clone. A far larger clone is only one base removed, so a read error is likely. This chain connects TRBV2 to TRBJ2-7; D not certain. The CDR3 contains 12 residues. CDR1 and CDR2 from the germline V gene are SNHLY and FYNNEI. Here the CDR3 DNA reads TGTGCATGCGACCGCGAAAACTACGAGCAGTACTTC. Translated: CACDRENYEQYF.

The chain recombines TRBV7-2 with TRBJ2-3, with TRBD1 matching 8 bases. The V gene end was trimmed by 3 bases and the J gene end by 10 bases; junction bases not matched to a gene: 9. Looked up from germline, CDR1 is SGHTA and CDR2 is FQGNSA. CDR3 size: 14 residues. The CDR3 nucleotides read TGTGCCAGCAGCTTCGGACAGGGTGATAGTGCGCAGTATTTT. Translating it yields CASSFGQGDSAQYF.

The rearrangement links TRBV28 to TRBJ2-3, with D tentatively TRBD2 (6 bases). V was cut by 4 bases and J by 3 bases, with 17 bases left in between. CDR1 is MDHEN, CDR2 SYDVKM, per germline. The CDR3 extends over 16 amino acids. The CDR3 is CASSSPPGVGTDTQYF. As DNA, the CDR3 is TGTGCCAGCAGTTCTCCGCCGGGAGTTGGTACAGATACGCAGTATTTT.